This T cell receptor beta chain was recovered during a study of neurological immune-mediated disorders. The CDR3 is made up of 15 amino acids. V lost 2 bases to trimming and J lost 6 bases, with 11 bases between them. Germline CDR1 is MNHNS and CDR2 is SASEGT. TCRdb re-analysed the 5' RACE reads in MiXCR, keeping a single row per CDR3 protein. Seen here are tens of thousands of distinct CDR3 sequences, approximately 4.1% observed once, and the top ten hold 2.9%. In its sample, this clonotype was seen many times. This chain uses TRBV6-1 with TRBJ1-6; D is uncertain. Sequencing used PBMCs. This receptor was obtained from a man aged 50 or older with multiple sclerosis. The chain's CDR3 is CASSEMQVPNSPLHF. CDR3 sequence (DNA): TGTGCCAGCAGTGAAATGCAGGTTCCTAATTCACCCCTCCACTTT.